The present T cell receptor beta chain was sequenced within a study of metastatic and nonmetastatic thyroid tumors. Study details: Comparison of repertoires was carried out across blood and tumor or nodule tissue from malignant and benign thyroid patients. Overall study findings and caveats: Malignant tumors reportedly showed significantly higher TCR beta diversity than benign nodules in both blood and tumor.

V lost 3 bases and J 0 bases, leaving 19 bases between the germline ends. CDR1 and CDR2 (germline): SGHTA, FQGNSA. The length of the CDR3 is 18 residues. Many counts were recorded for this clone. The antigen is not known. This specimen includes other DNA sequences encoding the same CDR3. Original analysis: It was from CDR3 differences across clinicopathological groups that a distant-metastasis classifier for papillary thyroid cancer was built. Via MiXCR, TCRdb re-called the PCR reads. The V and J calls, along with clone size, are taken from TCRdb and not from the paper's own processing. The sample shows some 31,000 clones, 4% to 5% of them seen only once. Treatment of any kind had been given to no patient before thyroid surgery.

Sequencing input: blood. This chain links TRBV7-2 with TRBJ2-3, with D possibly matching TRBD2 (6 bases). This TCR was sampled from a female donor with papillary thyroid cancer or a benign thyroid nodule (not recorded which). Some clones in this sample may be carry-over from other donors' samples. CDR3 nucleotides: TGTGCCAGCAGCTTGGGAGAGGGGCTAGCGAGTAGCACAGATACGCAGTATTTT. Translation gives CASSLGEGLASSTDTQYF. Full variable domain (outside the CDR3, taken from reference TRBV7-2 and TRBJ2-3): GAGVSQSPSNKVTEKGKDVELRCDPISGHTALYWYRQSLGQGLEFLIYFQGNSAPDKSGLPSDRFSAERTGGSVSTLTIQRTQQEDSAVYLCASSLGEGLASSTDTQYFGPGTRLTVL.